The entry that follows covers one T cell receptor (beta chain) sequence. Its antigen remains unknown. Blood was sampled at baseline, cycle 4 day 1, and cycle 7 day 1. This entry belongs to a study of OX40 agonist ivuxolimab in advanced cancers. Study-wide background: All patients had ivuxolimab intravenously every 2 weeks at 0.01 to 10 mg/kg.

Produced via immunoSEQ multiplex PCR; TCRdb's table is partial and in-frame only. The sample comprises about 79,000 clones, around 92% of which are singletons, and 9.5% to 12% rests with the top ten. Broader study findings: In the 0.1 to 3.0 mg/kg range, CD4+ and CD8+ blood T cells had expanded clonally by week 6.

Germline-derived CDR1 and CDR2 are SGHDT and YYEEEE. CDR3 size: 13 residues. Trimming took off 4 bases at V and 1 base at J, with 9 bases between the two ends. The chain employs TRBV5-6 and TRBJ2-7; a possible D gene is TRBD2 (6 bases). The source was CD4+ or CD8+ T cells sorted from blood, collected in a trial of the OX40 agonist ivuxolimab. The clonotype was recovered from an adult with an advanced solid tumor such as melanoma, head and neck, liver or kidney cancer. The CDR3 here is CASSAGRSYEQYF. In DNA, the CDR3 is TGTGCCAGCAGCGCGGGACGGTCCTACGAGCAGTACTTC. The full variable domain, in which reference TRBV5-6 and TRBJ2-7 provide the parts outside the CDR3, is DAGVTQSPTHLIKTRGQQVTLRCSPKSGHDTVSWYQQALGQGPQFIFQYYEEEERQRGNFPDRFSGHQFPNYSSELNVNALLLGDSALYLCASSAGRSYEQYFGPGTRLTVT.